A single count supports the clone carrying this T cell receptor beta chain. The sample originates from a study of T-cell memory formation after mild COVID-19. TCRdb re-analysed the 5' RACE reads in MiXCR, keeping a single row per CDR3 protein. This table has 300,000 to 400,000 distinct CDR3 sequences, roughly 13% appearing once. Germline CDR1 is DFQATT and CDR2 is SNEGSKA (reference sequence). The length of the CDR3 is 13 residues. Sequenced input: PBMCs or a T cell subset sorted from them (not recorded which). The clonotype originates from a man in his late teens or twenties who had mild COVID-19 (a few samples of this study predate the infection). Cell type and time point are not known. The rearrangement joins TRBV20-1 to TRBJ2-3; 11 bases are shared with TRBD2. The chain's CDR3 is CGLAGGLPDTQYF. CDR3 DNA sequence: TGCGGGCTAGCGGGGGGCCTGCCAGATACGCAGTATTTT.